Listed below are T cell receptor beta chains from one sample, sequenced in a study of blood T cell repertoires in COVID-19. Assay: immunoSEQ multiplex PCR; the TCRdb copy retains only in-frame clones and omits some. The sample comprises 25,000 to 35,000 clones, around 93% of which are singletons, and 5.4% rests with the top ten. The sequenced material came from peripheral blood. These receptor sequences come from a human donor in a cohort sampled during active COVID-19. Each CDR3 is given with its conserved first and last residue. Where a row states a size, it is once, few, many or the class of an expanded clone; other rows omit it.

TRBV3-1/TRBV3-2	14	TRBJ2-2	few	CASSQGQNTGELFF
TRBV2	14	TRBJ1-4	.	CASVGGWGIGKLFF
TRBV18	15	TRBJ2-5	once	CASSTSGGLQETQYF
TRBV9	15	TRBJ1-2	.	CASSRATGQSYGYTF
TRBV7-3	15	TRBJ1-1	.	CASSLTGGLNTEAFF
TRBV3-1/TRBV3-2	12	TRBJ2-2	.	CASSQPTGELFF
TRBV19	16	TRBJ1-6	.	CASSTTRTGGSSPLHF
TRBV7-9	12	TRBJ1-4	.	CASSFEAEELFF
TRBV11-3	12	TRBJ1-2	.	CASSPGIYGYTF
TRBV9	16	TRBJ2-3	.	CASSVAPGGATDTQYF
TRBV3-1/TRBV3-2	14	TRBJ2-3	.	CASSQEQSTDTQYF
TRBV3-1/TRBV3-2	15	TRBJ2-1	.	CASSQWAGGDNEQFF
TRBV27	16	TRBJ1-5	.	CASSSGQTGLKQPQHF
TRBV7-2	15	TRBJ1-6	.	CASSLVYSHVQDLHF
TRBV7-9	16	TRBJ1-1	once	CASSFLDTGQGAGAFF
TRBV7-7	14	TRBJ2-1	.	CASSFKEQGSEQFF
TRBV10-3	14	TRBJ2-6	.	CATSGISGANVLTF
TRBV3-1/TRBV3-2	15	TRBJ1-1	.	CASSQGTAINTEAFF
TRBV2	14	TRBJ1-4	.	CASTKETVNEKLFF
TRBV2	14	TRBJ1-2	.	CASSESSRGYGYTF
TRBV9	15	TRBJ2-1	.	CASSVEDSGGFEQFF
TRBV5-6	14	TRBJ1-2	.	CASSTGQGARGYTF
TRBV24-1	14	TRBJ1-2	.	CATSDFAGIYGYTF
TRBV5-1	15	TRBJ2-5	.	CASSWEDSTSLYQYF
TRBV11-2	18	TRBJ2-2	.	CASSLGRRILAGTGELFF
TRBV10-3	14	TRBJ2-2	.	CAISEPTVAGELFF
TRBV5-4	15	TRBJ1-6	.	CASSLATGLSSPLHF
TRBV6-5	16	TRBJ1-5	.	CASSFQGQTSNQPQHF
TRBV9	19	TRBJ2-3	.	CASSVWGSSGTLSTDTQYF
TRBV6-6	17	TRBJ1-6	.	CASSPQGTSTGNSPLHF
TRBV19	11	TRBJ1-1	once	CASSTRVEAFF
TRBV30	14	TRBJ1-1	.	CAWSVSGTGGKAFF
TRBV19	14	TRBJ1-1	.	CASSIATGNGGAFF
TRBV5-5	16	TRBJ1-2	.	CASSLAFQGWDYGYTF
TRBV5-1	12	TRBJ1-2	once	CASSLDQYGYTF
TRBV24-1	12	TRBJ2-1	.	CATQREYNEQFF
TRBV11-2	16	TRBJ2-1	.	CASRALAGGIYNEQFF
TRBV6-5	11	TRBJ1-1	.	CASSLRGEAFF
TRBV3-1/TRBV3-2	14	TRBJ1-1	.	CASSQAEGNTEAFF
TRBV15	16	TRBJ1-2	.	CATSSPLDREVGGYTF